These 26 T cell receptor beta chains share one sample of origin, sequenced in a study of technical replicates of blood from several donors. Repertoires were generated with immunoSEQ multiplex PCR, while TCRdb's copy carries only in-frame clones and drops some. This table has about 85,000 clones, around 94% appearing once. Sequenced sample: T cells isolated from PBMCs. These receptors all stem from a human donor in good health.

The chain has TRBV19 and TRBJ1-1; TRBD1 matches 8 bases. This CDR3 contains 13 residues. V shed 3 bases, J shed 4 bases, and the junction held 1 base outside the gene matches. The germline V gene encodes CDR1 LNHDA and CDR2 SQIVND (reference sequence). CDR3 nucleotide sequence: TGTGCCAGTAGTATTCAGGGGGCCACTGAAGCTTTCTTT. Protein: CASSIQGATEAFF.

This sequence joins TRBV6-1 and TRBJ1-2; unclear D gene. Trimming took 6 bases from V and 0 from J, leaving 11 bases between them. CDR1 and CDR2 (germline): MNHNS, SASEGT. There are 14 residues in the CDR3. CDR3 sequence: CASRVGLSNYGYTF. DNA for the CDR3: TGTGCCAGCAGAGTAGGACTATCTAACTATGGCTACACCTTC.

CDR3 sequence: CASRAGWTEAFF. Here the CDR3 DNA reads TGTGCCAGCAGAGCAGGGTGGACTGAAGCTTTCTTT. V usage is TRBV6-1 and J usage is TRBJ1-1; D is perhaps TRBD1 (5 bases). The V end lost 6 bases, the J end lost 5 bases, and 10 bases lay between the germline ends. The germline V gene encodes CDR1 MNHNS and CDR2 SASEGT. This CDR3 region has 12 residues.

The V call is TRBV5-4, the J call TRBJ2-7; TRBD2 aligns across 11 bases. The germline V gene has CDR1 SGHNT and CDR2 YYREEE (reference sequence). The CDR3 sequence is 14 residues long. V lost 5 bases to trimming and J lost 5 bases; unmatched junction nucleotides: 6. CDR3 coding DNA: TGTGCCAGCAGGAATACTAGCGGGAGAGACGAGCAGTACTTC. Translation: CASRNTSGRDEQYF.

This chain uses TRBV21-1 with TRBJ1-5. TRBV21-1 is flagged as a pseudogene. This CDR3 is built from 14 residues. CDR3 region: CASSRILSGQPQHF. In DNA, the CDR3 is TGTGCCAGCAGCAGGATTCTAAGCGGGCAGCCCCAGCATTTT.

The chain carries TRBV4-1 and TRBJ1-4; D is possibly TRBD1 (5 bases). The CDR3 is made up of 14 amino acids. With 1 base removed from V and 8 bases from J, the gap between germline ends came to 11 bases. Germline V gene data show CDR1 as MGHRA and CDR2 as YSYEKL. Here the CDR3 reads CASSQGGAVEKLFF. CDR3 DNA: TGCGCCAGCAGCCAAGGCGGGGCGGTGGAAAAACTGTTTTTT.

The CDR3 DNA is TGTGCCAGTAGGGGACAGGGGGCGGGTCAGCCCCAGCATTTT. Residues: CASRGQGAGQPQHF. V and J are TRBV19 and TRBJ1-5; TRBD1 matches at 12 bases. Germline V gene lookup returns CDR1 LNHDA and CDR2 SQIVND (reference sequence). The CDR3 spans 14 residues. The junction had 3 bases not matched to a gene; V was cut back by 6 bases and J by 6 bases.

The chain uses TRBV30 and TRBJ2-3; D is unclear. Germline loops: CDR1 GTSNPN, CDR2 SVGIG (reference sequence). V lost 2 bases and J 4 bases, leaving 7 bases between the germline ends. This CDR3 is built from 12 residues. The CDR3 region has the DNA TGTGCCTGGAGTCTATCTGCAGATACGCAGTATTTT. This translates into CAWSLSADTQYF.

The chain couples TRBV5-1 to TRBJ2-1; 11 nucleotides line up with TRBD2. V trimming: 5 bases; J trimming: 4 bases; junction bases outside the gene matches: 2. This CDR3 is built from 14 residues. The V gene's germline CDR1 is SGHRS and CDR2 YFSETQ. The DNA for the CDR3 is TGCGCCAGCAGAACTAGCGGGGGTTACAATGAGCAGTTCTTC. This encodes CASRTSGGYNEQFF.

The rearrangement links TRBV5-1 to TRBJ2-3; TRBD2 agrees at 7 bases. With V trimmed by 5 bases and J by 8 bases, 14 bases remained unmatched. The CDR3 spans 15 residues. The germline V gene encodes CDR1 SGHRS and CDR2 YFSETQ. The CDR3 nucleotides read TGCGCCAGCAGGGATACTAGCGACCATATCGGTACGCAGTATTTT. This sequence encodes CASRDTSDHIGTQYF. The complete variable domain, with remaining parts taken from reference TRBV5-1 and TRBJ2-3, reads KAGVTQTPRYLIKTRGQQVTLSCSPISGHRSVSWYQQTPGQGLQFLFEYFSETQRNKGNFPGRFSGRQFSNSRSEMNVSTLELGDSALYLCASRDTSDHIGTQYFGPGTRLTVL.

This chain joins TRBV11-3 and TRBJ2-1; perhaps TRBD1 as D (6 bases). CDR1 SGHNT and CDR2 YENEEA come from the germline V gene. The CDR3 is 18 residues long. Trimming removed 3 bases at V and 4 bases at J, with 22 bases between. CDR3 coding DNA: TGTGCCAGCAGCTTGTCATCGGGCTCGGGACACTTTTACAATGAGCAGTTCTTC. Residues: CASSLSSGSGHFYNEQFF.

The gene calls are TRBV5-6 and TRBJ2-7, with a tentative D call TRBD2 (5 bases). CDR1 and CDR2 from the germline V gene are SGHDT and YYEEEE. The CDR3 has 12 amino acids. The V end was cut by 5 bases, the J end by 3 bases, with 9 bases between. CDR3 sequence (DNA): TGTGCCAGCAGTCGGACTTACTACGAGCAGTACTTC. Translation gives CASSRTYYEQYF.

V and J are TRBV6-5 and TRBJ1-3; D gene uncertain. CDR3 length: 15 residues. Trimming stripped 6 bases from V and 0 bases from J, with 12 bases between. Per the germline V gene, CDR1 is MNHEY and CDR2 is SVGAGI. CDR3 nucleotide sequence: TGTGCCAGCAGCTCTTCACGAGCCTCTGGAAACACCATATATTTT. Encoded protein: CASSSSRASGNTIYF.

The V and J genes are TRBV10-3 and TRBJ1-5; D is undetermined. Between the trimmed V and J ends, which lost 7 bases and 4 bases, there was a span of 8 bases. CDR1 and CDR2 from the germline V gene are ENHRY and SYGVKD. This CDR3 contains 12 residues. The CDR3: CAINSPNQPQHF. In DNA, the CDR3 is TGTGCCATCAACAGTCCAAATCAGCCCCAGCATTTT.

The chain has TRBV19 and TRBJ2-1; the D gene is possibly TRBD1 (6 bases). Trimming cost V 5 bases and J 10 bases, with 15 bases left between them. The CDR3 is made up of 13 amino acids. The germline CDR1 and CDR2 sequences are LNHDA and SQIVND (reference sequence). CDR3 region: CASSLNRDTEQFF. CDR3 coding DNA: TGTGCCAGTAGTCTCAACCGGGACACCGAGCAGTTCTTC.

The chain uses TRBV5-6 and TRBJ2-7; 7 positions match TRBD1. V was clipped by 1 base and J by 4 bases; unmatched bases: 8. The CDR3 has 15 residues. The germline gives CDR1 SGHDT, CDR2 YYEEEE. CDR3: CASSLSQAQGYEQYF. The CDR3 region has the DNA TGTGCCAGCAGCTTGAGTCAGGCACAGGGGTACGAGCAGTACTTC.

The chain joins TRBV4-1 to TRBJ2-7; 10 nucleotides agree with TRBD1. CDR3 length equals 15 residues. V lost 4 bases, J lost 3 bases, and 6 bases stayed unmatched. Germline lookup yields CDR1 MGHRA and CDR2 YSYEKL. The CDR3 DNA reads as TGCGCCAGCAGCCTAAGGGGGACAGGGGACTACGAGCAGTACTTC. Translating it yields CASSLRGTGDYEQYF.

The V gene is TRBV4-2, the J gene TRBJ2-7; D is undetermined. Germline V CDR1 and CDR2: LGHNA, YNFKEQ. This CDR3 is built from 14 residues. The V end lost 1 base, the J end lost 2 bases, and 9 bases lay between the germline ends. The CDR3 DNA reads as TGTGCCAGCAGCCAAGTACGGGTTGCCTACGAGCAGTACTTC. Translated: CASSQVRVAYEQYF.

The genes are TRBV19 and TRBJ2-5; D gene uncertain. V lost 6 bases, J lost 0 bases, and 8 bases lay in between. Looked up from germline, CDR1 is LNHDA and CDR2 is SQIVND (reference sequence). The CDR3 spans 13 residues. For the CDR3, the DNA is TGTGCCAGTAGGAGATTGTACCAAGAGACCCAGTACTTC. Its protein is CASRRLYQETQYF.

The chain links TRBV14 to TRBJ1-5; D possibly corresponds to TRBD1 (5 bases). From germline, CDR1 is SGHDN and CDR2 FVKESK. The V gene lost 0 bases and the J gene lost 5 bases, with 5 bases spanning the gap. This CDR3 is 13 amino acids long. CDR3 sequence (DNA): TGTGCCAGCAGCCAAGAAGGGGATCAGCCCCAGCATTTT. Translation gives CASSQEGDQPQHF.

The chain carries TRBV7-2 and TRBJ2-2, with TRBD1 identical over 8 bases. CDR3 length: 17 residues. Trimming removed 5 bases from V and 4 bases from J; junction bases left unmatched: 12. Germline CDR1 reads SGHTA; CDR2 reads FQGNSA. The CDR3 loop is CASSRTSTGARTGELFF. The CDR3 bases are TGTGCCAGCAGCCGAACCTCGACAGGGGCACGCACCGGGGAGCTGTTTTTT.

The J gene is TRBJ2-3, the V gene TRBV19; D is uncertain. Trimming left V 8 bases short and J 5 bases short, with 8 bases between. The CDR3 has 11 amino acids. The germline V gene encodes CDR1 LNHDA and CDR2 SQIVND (reference sequence). CDR3 amino acids: CASLGRDTQYF. CDR3 coding DNA: TGTGCCAGTCTAGGTCGAGATACGCAGTATTTT.

The chain combines TRBV5-1 with TRBJ2-7; 8 nucleotides align to TRBD1. In germline, CDR1 is SGHRS, CDR2 YFSETQ. V lost 3 bases, J lost 7 bases, and 9 bases stayed unmatched. The CDR3 consists of 14 residues. CDR3 sequence: CASSSRTGLWEQYF. CDR3 sequence (DNA): TGCGCCAGCAGCTCGAGGACAGGGCTGTGGGAGCAGTACTTC.

The chain joins TRBV10-2 to TRBJ2-1; maybe TRBD2 (5 bases). Germline CDR1 is WSHSY and CDR2 is SAAADI. Trimming took 4 bases from V and 0 from J, leaving 7 bases between them. The CDR3 extends over 14 amino acids. DNA of the CDR3: TGCGCCAGCAGTGTTAGCGCCTCCTACAATGAGCAGTTCTTC. Translation gives CASSVSASYNEQFF.

This chain uses TRBV9 with TRBJ1-1, with D possibly TRBD1 on 6 matching bases. The ends were cut back, 1 base at V and 0 bases at J, with 10 bases in the middle. CDR1 SGDLS and CDR2 YYNGEE come from the germline V gene. The CDR3 totals 15 residues. The chain's CDR3 is CASSVTGQMNTEAFF. The CDR3 nucleotides read TGTGCCAGCAGCGTAACGGGACAAATGAACACTGAAGCTTTCTTT.

The rearrangement links TRBV2 to TRBJ1-2, with 7 bases fitting TRBD1. V lost 6 bases and J lost 2; bases outside the gene matches: 12. CDR1 and CDR2 from the germline V gene are SNHLY and FYNNEI. The CDR3 is made up of 16 amino acids. The chain's CDR3 is CASSMPGDRENYGYTF. Written as DNA, the CDR3 is TGTGCCAGCAGCATGCCAGGGGACAGAGAGAACTATGGCTACACCTTC.